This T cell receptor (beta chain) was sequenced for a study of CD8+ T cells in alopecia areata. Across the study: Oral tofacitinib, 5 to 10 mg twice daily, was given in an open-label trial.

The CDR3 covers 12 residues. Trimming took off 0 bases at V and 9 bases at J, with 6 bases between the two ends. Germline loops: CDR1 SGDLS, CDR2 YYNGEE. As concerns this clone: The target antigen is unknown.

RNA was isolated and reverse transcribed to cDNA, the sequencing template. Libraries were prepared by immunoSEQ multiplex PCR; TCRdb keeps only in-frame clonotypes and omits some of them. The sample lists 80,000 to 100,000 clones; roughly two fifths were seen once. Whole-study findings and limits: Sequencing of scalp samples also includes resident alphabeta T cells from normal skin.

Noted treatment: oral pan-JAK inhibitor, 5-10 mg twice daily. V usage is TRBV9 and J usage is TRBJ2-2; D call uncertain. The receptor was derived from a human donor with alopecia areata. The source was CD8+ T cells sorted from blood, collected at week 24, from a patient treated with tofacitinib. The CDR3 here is CASSVVPWELFF. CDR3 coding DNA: TGTGCCAGCAGCGTAGTCCCGTGGGAGCTGTTTTTT.